The 26 T cell receptor beta chains listed next were all sequenced from one sample in a study of blood T cell repertoires in COVID-19. Generated by immunoSEQ multiplex PCR, the TCRdb table keeps only in-frame clones and is missing some. The sample records roughly 260,000 clones, around 82% being singletons. Sequenced sample: peripheral blood. The source is a woman in her 70s with acute or convalescent COVID-19.

This chain joins TRBV10-1 and TRBJ2-3; 7 bases line up with TRBD2. The CDR3 spans 15 residues. Germline-derived CDR1 and CDR2 are WNHNN and SYGVQD (reference sequence). V trimming: 3 bases; J trimming: 3 bases; junction bases outside the gene matches: 6. DNA for the CDR3: TGCGCCAGCAGTGAAGGACTAGGAATTACAGATACGCAGTATTTT. Encoded protein: CASSEGLGITDTQYF.

This clone was seen only once. The genes are TRBV19 and TRBJ1-2; D is undetermined. The germline gives CDR1 LNHDA, CDR2 SQIVND (reference sequence). V was cut by 4 bases and J by 4 bases, with 19 bases left in between. CDR3 length: 16 residues. CDR3 nucleotide sequence: TGTGCCAGTAGTACCCCTAGCGCGGCGGGTATCTATGGCTACACCTTC. It yields the protein CASSTPSAAGIYGYTF.

V gene TRBV20-1 combines with J gene TRBJ1-2; tentatively, D is TRBD1 (5 bases). The CDR3 sequence is 12 residues long. V was shortened by 3 bases and J by 3 bases, with 8 bases between the two germline ends. Germline lookup yields CDR1 DFQATT and CDR2 SNEGSKA (reference sequence). CDR3 protein: CSASQGYYGYTF. CDR3 DNA: TGCAGTGCTAGTCAGGGCTACTATGGCTACACCTTC.

This chain connects TRBV4-1 to TRBJ2-1; D is undetermined. This CDR3 has 17 residues. Germline V gene data show CDR1 as MGHRA and CDR2 as YSYEKL. V lost 1 base and J lost 1, with 14 bases in between. The CDR3 reads CASSQAHQAVSYNEQFF. In DNA, the CDR3 is TGCGCCAGCAGCCAAGCCCATCAGGCCGTATCCTACAATGAGCAGTTCTTC.

The rearrangement joins TRBV4-3 to TRBJ1-2; 11 nucleotides line up with TRBD1. V gave up 4 bases and J gave up 6 bases; unmatched junction bases: 10. Germline-derived CDR1 and CDR2 are LGHNA and YSLEER. The CDR3 covers 16 residues. CDR3 sequence (DNA): TGCGCCAGCAGCCCCCAGCCCGGACAGGGGGCGGATGGCTACACCTTC. Its protein product is CASSPQPGQGADGYTF.

A word on this clone: The same CDR3 is also encoded by other DNA sequences in this sample. This rearrangement joins TRBV11-2 to TRBJ2-7; TRBD1 matches 7 bases. Trimming removed 5 bases from V and 2 bases from J; junction bases left unmatched: 3. This CDR3 spans 13 amino acids. Per the germline V gene, CDR1 is SGHAT and CDR2 is FQNNGV. The CDR3 sequence is CASSPGTAYEQYF. The DNA of the CDR3 is TGTGCCAGCAGCCCGGGGACAGCCTACGAGCAGTACTTC.

V and J are TRBV5-1 and TRBJ2-6, with 9 bases fitting TRBD1. The CDR3 is 17 amino acids. V dropped 0 bases and J dropped 1; count of bases not matched to a gene: 2. Germline CDR1 and CDR2: SGHRS and YFSETQ. The CDR3 loop reads CASSLDRGLSGANVLTF. CDR3 in DNA: TGCGCCAGCAGCTTGGACAGGGGGCTGTCTGGGGCCAACGTCCTGACTTTC. Combining the CDR3 with reference TRBV5-1 and TRBJ2-6 gives the whole variable domain KAGVTQTPRYLIKTRGQQVTLSCSPISGHRSVSWYQQTPGQGLQFLFEYFSETQRNKGNFPGRFSGRQFSNSRSEMNVSTLELGDSALYLCASSLDRGLSGANVLTFGAGSRLTVL.

This clone was seen more than once but under ten times. This sequence joins TRBV5-5 and TRBJ1-6, with D uncertain. This CDR3 spans 13 amino acids. Germline lookup yields CDR1 SGHKS and CDR2 YYEKEE (reference sequence). Between the trimmed V and J ends, which lost 4 bases and 7 bases, there was a span of 9 bases. In nucleotides, the CDR3 is TGTGCCAGCAGCCCCCTAGTGAATTCACCCCTCCACTTT. The encoded protein is CASSPLVNSPLHF.

This clone was seen at least ten times. The chain uses TRBV14 and TRBJ1-4; D may be TRBD1 (5 bases). Germline V gene sequence: CDR1 SGHDN, CDR2 FVKESK. V was shortened by 4 bases and J by 5 bases, with 26 bases between the two germline ends. The CDR3 has 19 residues. The CDR3 coding sequence is TGTGCCAGCAGCCTTGGACAATTTCGGGCGAACGCAAGAAATGAAAAACTGTTTTTT. The encoded protein is CASSLGQFRANARNEKLFF.

V usage is TRBV10-3 and J usage is TRBJ1-3; 7 bases agree with TRBD1. The V segment lost 0 bases and the J segment 2 bases; nucleotides outside the gene matches: 4. Germline V gene lookup returns CDR1 ENHRY and CDR2 SYGVKD. The CDR3 is 16 amino acids. This CDR3 reads CAISESGTATGNTIYF. Here the CDR3 DNA reads TGTGCCATCAGTGAGTCGGGGACAGCGACTGGAAACACCATATATTTT.

This clone has only a few counts. This chain's CDR3 is CASSQEGADSYGYTF. In DNA form, the CDR3 reads TGTGCCAGCAGCCAAGAAGGCGCGGATTCCTATGGCTACACCTTC. The chain combines TRBV4-2 with TRBJ1-2; D gene uncertain. Trimming took 0 bases from V and 4 from J, leaving 12 bases between them. The germline CDR1 and CDR2 sequences are LGHNA and YNFKEQ. The CDR3 runs 15 residues.

The CDR3 here is CASSPISGTFYEQYF. The CDR3, as DNA: TGTGCCAGCAGCCCCATTAGCGGGACTTTCTACGAGCAGTACTTC. The chain has TRBV6-2 or TRBV6-3 and TRBJ2-7; 8 nucleotides agree with TRBD2. Unmatched junction bases numbered 10, after V lost 6 bases and J lost 3 bases. CDR1 and CDR2 (germline): MNHEY, SVGEGT. This CDR3 contains 15 residues.

This clone was seen a single time. The CDR3 DNA sequence: TGCAGTGCTAGTGGGCAGGGTTATCCCCAGCATTTT. This translates into CSASGQGYPQHF. V is TRBV20-1 and J is TRBJ1-5; weak D call: TRBD1 (5 bases). Germline V gives CDR1 DFQATT, CDR2 SNEGSKA (reference sequence). The length of the CDR3 is 12 residues. Trimming left V 3 bases short and J 10 bases short, with 13 bases between.

The rearrangement links TRBV5-1 to TRBJ2-6, with 7 bases lining up with TRBD1. CDR3 length: 17 residues. J gave up 0 bases and V 4 bases, and 7 bases lay outside the gene matches. Germline assignment: CDR1 SGHRS and CDR2 YFSETQ. The CDR3 here is CASSGMGQSSGANVLTF. The CDR3 DNA is TGCGCCAGCAGCGGAATGGGACAGAGCTCTGGGGCCAACGTCCTGACTTTC.

The chain recombines TRBV4-1 with TRBJ1-2; TRBD1 is a possible D gene (6 bases). From germline, CDR1 is MGHRA and CDR2 YSYEKL. The ends were cut back, 3 bases at V and 4 bases at J, with 12 bases in the middle. The CDR3 length is 14 residues. The CDR3 DNA is TGCGCCAGCAGCCAGGACACAGGGTTCTATGGCTACACCTTC. Translated: CASSQDTGFYGYTF.

This chain connects TRBV29-1 to TRBJ2-3, with D unclear. This CDR3 has 14 residues. Germline V lookup: CDR1 SQVTM, CDR2 ANQGSEA. Trimming took 0 bases from V and 6 from J, leaving 13 bases between them. DNA for the CDR3: TGCAGCGTTGAAGAACTGGCGGTGACGGATACGCAGTATTTT. Amino acids: CSVEELAVTDTQYF.

The chain uses TRBV14 and TRBJ1-2; TRBD1 is a possible D gene (6 bases). V was pared by 1 base and J by 7 bases, with 10 bases between. Germline V gives CDR1 SGHDN, CDR2 FVKESK. The CDR3 spans 13 residues. CDR3 sequence: CASSQGTATGYTF. The CDR3, as DNA: TGTGCCAGCAGCCAAGGGACAGCGACTGGCTACACCTTC.

This chain links TRBV10-3 with TRBJ2-1, with D maybe TRBD2 (5 bases). Trimming pared 2 bases from V and 9 bases from J, leaving 11 bases between. The length of the CDR3 is 13 residues. Germline CDR1 and CDR2: ENHRY and SYGVKD. CDR3 bases: TGTGCCATCAGTGAGCCCCCGGGGAGTGAGCAGTTCTTC. Amino acid sequence: CAISEPPGSEQFF.

The chain combines TRBV11-2 with TRBJ2-7; 7 positions agree with TRBD2. Germline trimming cut 2 bases from V and 4 bases from J; bases unmatched to any gene: 11. The CDR3 is 16 residues long. Germline V CDR1 and CDR2: SGHAT, FQNNGV. For the CDR3, the DNA is TGTGCCAGCAGCTTAAGGTGGGGGGGTACCGAATACGAGCAGTACTTC. Translation: CASSLRWGGTEYEQYF.

This chain joins TRBV5-1 and TRBJ2-6; 8 bases line up with TRBD1. CDR1 and CDR2 (germline): SGHRS, YFSETQ. This CDR3 contains 17 residues. After removal of 5 bases from V and 1 base from J, the junction contained 8 bases not matched to a gene. The CDR3 region has the DNA TGCGCCAGCAGTTCCGGGACAGGCTTTTCTGGGGCCAACGTCCTGACTTTC. It translates to CASSSGTGFSGANVLTF.

The chain joins TRBV2 to TRBJ1-5, with D possibly matching TRBD1 (6 bases). Germline CDR1 reads SNHLY; CDR2 reads FYNNEI. The CDR3 has 13 amino acids. V was shortened by 5 bases and J by 4 bases, with 9 bases between the two germline ends. The DNA for the CDR3 is TGTGCCAGCAGTCTTGACAGGAATCAGCCCCAGCATTTT. This codes for CASSLDRNQPQHF.

The chain links TRBV5-1 to TRBJ2-3, with TRBD2 as a possible D gene (6 bases). With 4 bases removed from V and 2 bases from J, the gap between germline ends came to 23 bases. CDR1 and CDR2 from the germline V gene are SGHRS and YFSETQ. The CDR3 is made up of 18 amino acids. The CDR3 region is CASSQLSRLVFPTDTQYF. For the CDR3, the DNA is TGCGCCAGCAGCCAGTTAAGCAGACTAGTCTTTCCCACAGATACGCAGTATTTT.

This clone has only one observation. The chain is built from TRBV12-3 or TRBV12-4 and TRBJ1-2; no definite D call. The CDR3 spans 12 residues. V lost 2 bases and J lost 5, with 6 bases in between. This CDR3 is CASSLREYGYTF. CDR3 nucleotide sequence: TGTGCCAGCAGTTTACGGGAGTATGGCTACACCTTC.

The chain joins TRBV19 to TRBJ1-3; 8 bases agree with TRBD1. J gave up 0 bases and V 4 bases, and 14 bases lay outside the gene matches. CDR1 is LNHDA, CDR2 SQIVND, per germline (reference sequence). The CDR3 has 19 amino acids. The CDR3 region has the DNA TGTGCCAGTAGTACCCCCTCGGGACAGGCGAAACACTCTGGAAACACCATATATTTT. This translates into CASSTPSGQAKHSGNTIYF.

This rearrangement joins TRBV6-5 to TRBJ1-2, with 7 bases fitting TRBD1. The V and J ends lost 2 bases and 1 base, in that order; junction bases with no gene match: 7. This CDR3 contains 16 residues. CDR1 MNHEY and CDR2 SVGAGI come from the germline V gene. Here the CDR3 reads CASSYRTGVFNYGYTF. The CDR3 region has the DNA TGTGCCAGCAGTTACCGTACAGGGGTATTTAACTATGGCTACACCTTC.

The chain joins TRBV6-2 or TRBV6-3 to TRBJ1-1; 7 bases agree with TRBD1. The CDR3 extends over 15 amino acids. Germline V gene data show CDR1 as MNHEY and CDR2 as SVGEGT. V dropped 6 bases and J dropped 4; count of bases not matched to a gene: 11. The CDR3 loop is CASSPNRGVSTEAFF. The CDR3 DNA follows: TGTGCCAGCAGCCCCAACAGGGGTGTGAGCACTGAAGCTTTCTTT.